This T cell receptor (beta chain) was documented in a study of T cell clones after liver transplantation. The V end lost 1 base, the J end lost 5 bases, and 7 bases lay between the germline ends. The germline V gene encodes CDR1 SGHRS and CDR2 YFSETQ. The CDR3 runs 12 residues. Sequenced by immunoSEQ multiplex PCR; TCRdb stores in-frame clones only, minus some. Here the sample spans about 12,000 clones, roughly 80% being singletons. The receptor was derived from a human patient who received a liver transplant. Some T cells may arise from the graft donor. V is TRBV5-1 and J is TRBJ2-7; D remains ambiguous. The source was CD8+ T cells from blood, collected at the 22-month timepoint. The CDR3 spells CASSLFEDEQYF. Here the CDR3 DNA reads TGCGCCAGCAGCTTGTTCGAGGACGAGCAGTACTTC.